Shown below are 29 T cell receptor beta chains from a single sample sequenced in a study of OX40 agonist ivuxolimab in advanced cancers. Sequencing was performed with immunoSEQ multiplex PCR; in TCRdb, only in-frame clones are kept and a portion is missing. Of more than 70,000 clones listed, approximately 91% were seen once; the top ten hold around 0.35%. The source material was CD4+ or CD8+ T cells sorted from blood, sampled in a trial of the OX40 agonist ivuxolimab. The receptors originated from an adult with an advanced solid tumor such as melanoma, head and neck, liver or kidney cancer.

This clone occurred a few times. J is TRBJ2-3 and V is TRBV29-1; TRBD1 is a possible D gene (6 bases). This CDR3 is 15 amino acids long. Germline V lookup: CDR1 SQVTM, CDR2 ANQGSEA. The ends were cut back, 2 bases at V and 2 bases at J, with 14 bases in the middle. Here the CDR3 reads CSVESGTYYTDTQYF. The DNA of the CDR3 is TGCAGCGTTGAAAGTGGGACATATTACACAGATACGCAGTATTTT.

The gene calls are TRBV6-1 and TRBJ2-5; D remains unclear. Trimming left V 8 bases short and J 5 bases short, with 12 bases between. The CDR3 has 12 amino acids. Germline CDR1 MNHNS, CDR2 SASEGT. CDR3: CASPDRLETQYF. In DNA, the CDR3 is TGTGCCAGCCCCGATCGGTTGGAGACCCAGTACTTC.

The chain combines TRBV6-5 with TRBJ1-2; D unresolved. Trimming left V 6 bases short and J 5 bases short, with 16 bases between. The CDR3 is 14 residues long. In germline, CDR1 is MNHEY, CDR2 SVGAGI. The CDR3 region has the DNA TGTGCCAGCAGCTTTACAGAGAGTGGGTATGGCTACACCTTC. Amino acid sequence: CASSFTESGYGYTF.

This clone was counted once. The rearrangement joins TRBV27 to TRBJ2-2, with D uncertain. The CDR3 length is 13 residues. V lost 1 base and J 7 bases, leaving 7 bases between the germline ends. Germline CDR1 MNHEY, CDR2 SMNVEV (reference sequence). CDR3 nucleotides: TGTGCCAGCAGTTTATGGATTAACGGGGAGCTGTTTTTT. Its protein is CASSLWINGELFF.

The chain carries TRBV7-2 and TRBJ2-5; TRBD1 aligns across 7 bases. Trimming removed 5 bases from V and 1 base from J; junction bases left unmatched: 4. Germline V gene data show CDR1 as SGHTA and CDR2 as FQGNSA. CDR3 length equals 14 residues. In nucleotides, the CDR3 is TGTGCCAGCAGCCAGTGGGACAGCCAAGAGACCCAGTACTTC. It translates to CASSQWDSQETQYF.

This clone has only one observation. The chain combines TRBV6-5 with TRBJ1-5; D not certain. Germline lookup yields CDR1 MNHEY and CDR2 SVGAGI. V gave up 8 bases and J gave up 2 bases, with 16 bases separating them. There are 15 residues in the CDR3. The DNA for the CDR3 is TGTGCCAGCCGGTCCGGGCCTTCAGGCAATCAGCCCCAGCATTTT. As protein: CASRSGPSGNQPQHF.

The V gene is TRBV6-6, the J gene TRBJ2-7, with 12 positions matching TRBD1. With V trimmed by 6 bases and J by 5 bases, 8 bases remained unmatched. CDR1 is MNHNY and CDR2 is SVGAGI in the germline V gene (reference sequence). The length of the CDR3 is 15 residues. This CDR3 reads CASRLPGQGANEQYF. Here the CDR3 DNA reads TGTGCCAGCAGACTACCGGGACAGGGGGCTAACGAGCAGTACTTC.

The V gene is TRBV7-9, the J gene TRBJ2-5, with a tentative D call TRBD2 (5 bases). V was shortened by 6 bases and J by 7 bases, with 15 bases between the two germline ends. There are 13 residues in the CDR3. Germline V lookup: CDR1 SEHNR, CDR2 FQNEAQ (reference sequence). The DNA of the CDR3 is TGTGCCAGCAGTTTGAGGGCATCGGGGACCCAGTACTTC. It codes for CASSLRASGTQYF.

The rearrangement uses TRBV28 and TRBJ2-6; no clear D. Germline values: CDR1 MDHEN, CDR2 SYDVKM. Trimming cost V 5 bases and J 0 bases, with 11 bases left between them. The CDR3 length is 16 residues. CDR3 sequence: CASSLARGSGANVLTF. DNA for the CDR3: TGTGCCAGCAGTCTGGCACGCGGCTCTGGGGCCAACGTCCTGACTTTC.

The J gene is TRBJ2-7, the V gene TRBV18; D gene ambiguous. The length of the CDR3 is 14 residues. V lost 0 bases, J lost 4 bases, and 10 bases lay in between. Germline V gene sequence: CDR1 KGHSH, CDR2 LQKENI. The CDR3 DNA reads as TGTGCCAGCTCACCACCGGTGCGAATATACGAGCAGTACTTC. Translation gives CASSPPVRIYEQYF. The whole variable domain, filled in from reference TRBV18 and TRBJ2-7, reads NAGVMQNPRHLVRRRGQEARLRCSPMKGHSHVYWYRQLPEEGLKFMVYLQKENIIDESGMPKERFSAEFPKEGPSILRIQQVVRGDSAAYFCASSPPVRIYEQYFGPGTRLTVT.

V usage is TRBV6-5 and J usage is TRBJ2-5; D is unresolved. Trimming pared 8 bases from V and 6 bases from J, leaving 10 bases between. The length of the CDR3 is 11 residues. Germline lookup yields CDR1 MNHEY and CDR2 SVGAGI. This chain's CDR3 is CASGSGKTQYF. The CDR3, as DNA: TGTGCCAGCGGGTCGGGTAAGACCCAGTACTTC.

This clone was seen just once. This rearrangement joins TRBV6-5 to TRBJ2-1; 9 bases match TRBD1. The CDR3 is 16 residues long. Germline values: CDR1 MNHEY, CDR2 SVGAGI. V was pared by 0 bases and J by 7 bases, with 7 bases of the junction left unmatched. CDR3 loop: CASSYSNRGLFNEQFF. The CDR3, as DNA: TGTGCCAGCAGTTACTCGAACAGGGGGCTTTTTAATGAGCAGTTCTTC.

CDR3 coding DNA: TGTGCCAGCAGCCAAGGACTAGCGGGAGGGGCAGATACGCAGTATTTT. It codes for CASSQGLAGGADTQYF. The rearrangement links TRBV7-9 to TRBJ2-3, with TRBD2 identical over 15 bases. The V and J ends lost 5 bases and 4 bases, in that order; junction bases with no gene match: 4. This CDR3 contains 16 residues. The germline CDR1 and CDR2 sequences are SEHNR and FQNEAQ (reference sequence).

CDR3 loop: CASRDREGTEAFF. The CDR3 region has the DNA TGTGCCAGTAGGGACAGGGAGGGCACTGAAGCTTTCTTT. The rearrangement uses TRBV10-3 and TRBJ1-1, with 9 positions matching TRBD1. The CDR3 runs 13 residues. The ends lost 10 bases at V and 4 bases at J; junction bases unmatched: 7. Germline values: CDR1 ENHRY, CDR2 SYGVKD.

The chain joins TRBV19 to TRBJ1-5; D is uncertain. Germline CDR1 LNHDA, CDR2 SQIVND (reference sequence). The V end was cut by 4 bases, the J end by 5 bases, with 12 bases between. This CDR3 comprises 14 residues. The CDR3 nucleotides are TGTGCCAGTAGTAGTACCCCAGGTGATCAGCCCCAGCATTTT. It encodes CASSSTPGDQPQHF.

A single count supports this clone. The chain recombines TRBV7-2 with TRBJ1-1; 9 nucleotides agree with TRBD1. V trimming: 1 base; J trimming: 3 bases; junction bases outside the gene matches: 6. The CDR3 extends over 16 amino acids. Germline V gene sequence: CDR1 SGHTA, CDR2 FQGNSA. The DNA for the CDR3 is TGTGCCAGCAGCTTAGTGACAGGGGGGCGAGACACTGAAGCTTTCTTT. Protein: CASSLVTGGRDTEAFF.

The CDR3 protein is CASTPVERTYEQYF. The CDR3 DNA reads as TGTGCCAGCACCCCAGTGGAGAGGACCTACGAGCAGTACTTC. The chain recombines TRBV28 with TRBJ2-7, with D uncertain. The CDR3 is 14 amino acids. Trimming took off 7 bases at V and 2 bases at J, with 15 bases between the two ends. Germline lookup yields CDR1 MDHEN and CDR2 SYDVKM.

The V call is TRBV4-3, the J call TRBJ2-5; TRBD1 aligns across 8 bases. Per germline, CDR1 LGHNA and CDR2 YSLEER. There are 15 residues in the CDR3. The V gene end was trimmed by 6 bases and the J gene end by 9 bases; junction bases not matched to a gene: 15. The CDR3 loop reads CASSVERTGMQAQYF. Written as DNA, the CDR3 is TGCGCCAGCAGTGTCGAAAGGACAGGGATGCAGGCCCAGTACTTC.

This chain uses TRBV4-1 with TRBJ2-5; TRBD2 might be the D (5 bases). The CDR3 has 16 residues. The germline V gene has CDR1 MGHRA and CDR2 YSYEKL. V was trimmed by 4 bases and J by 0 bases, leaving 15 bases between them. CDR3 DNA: TGCGCCAGCAGCCTTCGGACTGATTTTAACCAAGAGACCCAGTACTTC. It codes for CASSLRTDFNQETQYF.

As DNA, the CDR3 is TGTGCCAGCTCCTTTGGAGGAGCCAAAAACATTCAGTACTTC. Its translation is CASSFGGAKNIQYF. The rearrangement uses TRBV7-2 and TRBJ2-4; tentative D call: TRBD2 (5 bases). Germline V gene data show CDR1 as SGHTA and CDR2 as FQGNSA. This CDR3 has 14 amino acids. V lost 8 bases, J lost 0 bases, and 11 bases lay in between.

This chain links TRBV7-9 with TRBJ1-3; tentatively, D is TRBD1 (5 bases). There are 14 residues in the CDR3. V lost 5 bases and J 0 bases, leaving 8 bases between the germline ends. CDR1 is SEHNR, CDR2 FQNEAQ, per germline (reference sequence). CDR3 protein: CASSVGVSGNTIYF. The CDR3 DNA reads TGTGCCAGCAGCGTGGGGGTCTCTGGAAACACCATATATTTT. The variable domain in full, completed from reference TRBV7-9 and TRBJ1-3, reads DTGVSQNPRHKITKRGQNVTFRCDPISEHNRLYWYRQTLGQGPEFLTYFQNEAQLEKSRLLSDRFSAERPKGSFSTLEIQRTEQGDSAMYLCASSVGVSGNTIYFGEGSWLTVV.

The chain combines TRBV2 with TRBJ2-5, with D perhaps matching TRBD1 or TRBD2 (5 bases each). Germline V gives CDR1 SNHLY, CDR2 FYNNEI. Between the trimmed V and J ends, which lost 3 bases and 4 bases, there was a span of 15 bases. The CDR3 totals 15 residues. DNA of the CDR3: TGTGCCAGCAGTGATTCGGGACCTCTCCGAGAGACCCAGTACTTC. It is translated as CASSDSGPLRETQYF.

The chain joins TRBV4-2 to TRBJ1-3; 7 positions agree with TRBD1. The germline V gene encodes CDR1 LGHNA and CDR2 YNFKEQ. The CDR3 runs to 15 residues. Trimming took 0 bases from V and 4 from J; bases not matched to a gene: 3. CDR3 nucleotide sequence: TGTGCCAGCAGCCAAGACAGGGGGGTCGGAAACACCATATATTTT. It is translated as CASSQDRGVGNTIYF.

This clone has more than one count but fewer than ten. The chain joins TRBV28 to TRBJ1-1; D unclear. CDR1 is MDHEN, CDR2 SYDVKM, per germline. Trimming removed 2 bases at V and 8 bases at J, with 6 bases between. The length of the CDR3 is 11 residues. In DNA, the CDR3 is TGTGCCAGCAGTTTACTGAGGGAAGCTTTCTTT. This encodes CASSLLREAFF.

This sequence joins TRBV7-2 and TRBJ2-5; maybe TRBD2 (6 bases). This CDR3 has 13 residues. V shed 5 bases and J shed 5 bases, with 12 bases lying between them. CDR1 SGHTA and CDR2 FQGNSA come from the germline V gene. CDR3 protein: CASSPPGVETQYF. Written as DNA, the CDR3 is TGTGCCAGCAGCCCCCCGGGGGTGGAGACCCAGTACTTC.

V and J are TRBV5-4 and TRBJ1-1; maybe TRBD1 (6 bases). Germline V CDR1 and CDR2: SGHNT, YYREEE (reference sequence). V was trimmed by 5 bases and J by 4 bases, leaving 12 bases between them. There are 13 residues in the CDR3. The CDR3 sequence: CASSRTGSTEAFF. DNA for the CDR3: TGTGCCAGCAGTCGCACAGGGAGCACTGAAGCTTTCTTT.

The CDR3 coding sequence is TGTGCCAGCAAAGATAGCGGGAGACCCTACGAGCAGTACTTC. Translated: CASKDSGRPYEQYF. The chain combines TRBV5-4 with TRBJ2-7; 9 bases fit TRBD2. The CDR3 totals 14 residues. The junction had 6 bases not matched to a gene; V was cut back by 6 bases and J by 2 bases. Germline CDR1 and CDR2: SGHNT and YYREEE (reference sequence).

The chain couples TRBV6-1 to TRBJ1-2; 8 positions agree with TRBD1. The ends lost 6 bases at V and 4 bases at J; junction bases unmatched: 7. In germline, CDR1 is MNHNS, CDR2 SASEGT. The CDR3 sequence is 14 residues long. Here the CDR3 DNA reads TGTGCCAGCAGGGCGGACAGGGATGCCTATGGCTACACCTTC. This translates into CASRADRDAYGYTF.

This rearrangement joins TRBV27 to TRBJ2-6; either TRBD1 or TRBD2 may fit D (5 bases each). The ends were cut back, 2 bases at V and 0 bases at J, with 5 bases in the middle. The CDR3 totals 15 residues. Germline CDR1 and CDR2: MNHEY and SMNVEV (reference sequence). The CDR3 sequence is CASSLGGSGANVLTF. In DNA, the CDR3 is TGTGCCAGCAGTTTAGGGGGCTCTGGGGCCAACGTCCTGACTTTC.